The 8 T cell receptor beta chains below come from one sample, sequenced in a study of OX40 agonist ivuxolimab in advanced cancers. TCRdb's copy holds only in-frame clones and misses some; the assay was immunoSEQ multiplex PCR. The sample consists of about 73,000 clones, roughly 80% of them appearing once. Specimen: CD4+ or CD8+ T cells sorted from blood, collected in a trial of the OX40 agonist ivuxolimab. Every receptor here comes from an adult with an advanced solid tumor such as melanoma, head and neck, liver or kidney cancer.

The rearrangement links TRBV5-6 to TRBJ2-5; possible D gene TRBD2, 5 bases. Trimming left V 0 bases short and J 4 bases short, with 10 bases between. Germline assignment: CDR1 SGHDT and CDR2 YYEEEE. CDR3 length: 14 residues. In nucleotides, the CDR3 is TGTGCCAGCAGCTTGGAACCTCGGGGAGAGACCCAGTACTTC. Amino acids: CASSLEPRGETQYF.

The CDR3 protein is CASSLVARGNTEAFF. For the CDR3, the DNA is TGTGCCAGCAGCTTAGTGGCCCGCGGGAACACTGAAGCTTTCTTT. This chain links TRBV11-3 with TRBJ1-1; D is unresolved. V was trimmed by 1 base and J by 1 base, leaving 10 bases between them. This CDR3 spans 15 amino acids. The germline CDR1 and CDR2 sequences are SGHNT and YENEEA.

The V gene is TRBV7-2, the J gene TRBJ2-7; no reliable D call. The CDR3 length is 13 residues. Germline V gene lookup returns CDR1 SGHTA and CDR2 FQGNSA. Trimming left V 1 base short and J 3 bases short, with 7 bases between. CDR3 sequence (DNA): TGTGCCAGCAGCTTAGAGTATAGCTACGAGCAGTACTTC. Translation: CASSLEYSYEQYF.

The chain combines TRBV2 with TRBJ2-2; 8 nucleotides agree with TRBD2. The CDR3 spans 16 residues. CDR1 SNHLY and CDR2 FYNNEI come from the germline V gene. With V trimmed by 8 bases and J by 0 bases, 8 bases remained unmatched. CDR3 residues: CASHPGGFANTGELFF. In nucleotides, the CDR3 is TGTGCCAGCCACCCGGGGGGGTTCGCGAACACCGGGGAGCTGTTTTTT.

The rearrangement joins TRBV7-3 to TRBJ1-1; 8 bases are shared with TRBD1. V gave up 5 bases and J gave up 3 bases; unmatched junction bases: 8. Germline assignment: CDR1 SGHTA and CDR2 FQGTGA. The CDR3 totals 15 residues. CDR3 in DNA: TGTGCCAGCAGCCTCGGACAGGGTGAGCACACTGAAGCTTTCTTT. Translated, it gives CASSLGQGEHTEAFF.

The chain couples TRBV5-8 to TRBJ2-3; D not resolved. CDR3 length: 13 amino acids. Germline values: CDR1 SGHTS, CDR2 YDEGEE. The germline V and J ends were trimmed by 5 bases and 3 bases, with 10 bases remaining between them. In nucleotides, the CDR3 is TGTGCCAGCAGTCCCTATGGAACAGATACGCAGTATTTT. Its translation is CASSPYGTDTQYF.

V usage is TRBV7-3 and J usage is TRBJ2-3; D not resolved. Germline CDR1 reads SGHTA; CDR2 reads FQGTGA. V lost 0 bases and J lost 0, with 4 bases in between. There are 14 residues in the CDR3. CDR3 protein: CASSLTYSTDTQYF. CDR3 coding DNA: TGTGCCAGCAGCTTAACTTACAGCACAGATACGCAGTATTTT.

The V and J genes are TRBV4-2 and TRBJ2-7; TRBD1 matches at 8 bases. CDR1 and CDR2 (germline): LGHNA, YNFKEQ. J lost 3 bases, V lost 4 bases, and 14 bases had no gene match. This CDR3 comprises 17 residues. In DNA, the CDR3 is TGTGCCAGCAGCCCCCATGTGAAACAGGGGGGTGACTACGAGCAGTACTTC. Protein sequence: CASSPHVKQGGDYEQYF.